These T cell receptor beta chains were read from a single sample in a study of OX40 agonist ivuxolimab in advanced cancers. Repertoires were generated with immunoSEQ multiplex PCR, while TCRdb's copy carries only in-frame clones and drops some. Of 40,000 to 60,000 clones in the sample, 79% were seen once. The input for sequencing was CD4+ or CD8+ T cells sorted from blood, taken in a trial of the OX40 agonist ivuxolimab. Receptors were obtained from an adult with an advanced solid tumor such as melanoma, head and neck, liver or kidney cancer. Both conserved end residues are part of each CDR3. D genes are given only for firm matches. The size of a clone is reported for some rows only, either as once, few or many, or as a class for expanded clones.

j_call v_call d_call clone_size cdr3_aa cdr3_nt
TRBJ2-2 TRBV28 TRBD1 . CASSPHRGKGTGELFF TGTGCCAGCAGTCCCCACAGGGGAAAAGGCACCGGGGAGCTGTTTTTT
TRBJ1-1 TRBV10-1 TRBD1 . CARRARPGQGTEAFF TGCGCCAGGAGGGCTCGGCCGGGACAGGGTACTGAAGCTTTCTTT
TRBJ1-1 TRBV30 . . CAGNTGPPEAFF TGTGCCGGCAATACAGGCCCCCCTGAAGCTTTCTTT
TRBJ2-3 TRBV7-3 TRBD2 . CASSLDASGVTDTQYF TGTGCCAGCAGCTTAGATGCTAGCGGGGTCACAGATACGCAGTATTTT
TRBJ1-2 TRBV25-1 TRBD1 . CASSLGQASGYTF TGTGCCAGCAGTTTGGGACAGGCATCGGGCTACACCTTC
TRBJ2-7 TRBV28 TRBD1 . CASSSWTGVKEQYF TGTGCCAGCAGTTCATGGACAGGGGTTAAAGAGCAGTACTTC
TRBJ1-3 TRBV6-5 TRBD1 medium-sized CASSTGASGNTIYF TGTGCCAGCAGCACAGGGGCGTCGGGAAACACCATATATTTT
TRBJ1-2 TRBV21-1 . . CASSKVAGGYTF TGTGCCAGCAGCAAAGTTGCTGGTGGCTACACCTTC
TRBJ1-5 TRBV28 . . CASSLGQSNQPQHF TGTGCCAGCAGTTTAGGACAGAGCAATCAGCCCCAGCATTTT
TRBJ2-3 TRBV6-1 TRBD1 . CASQWDRGPDTQYF TGTGCCAGCCAGTGGGACAGGGGCCCAGATACGCAGTATTTT
TRBJ2-3 TRBV6-6 . . CATLAEGNTDTQYF TGTGCCACCTTAGCGGAGGGAAACACAGATACGCAGTATTTT
TRBJ2-3 TRBV5-1 . . CASRPDNTDTQYF TGCGCCAGCAGGCCAGACAACACAGATACGCAGTATTTT
TRBJ2-3 TRBV19 . . CASSIGDTQYF TGTGCCAGTAGTATAGGGGATACGCAGTATTTT
TRBJ2-2 TRBV7-3 TRBD1 . CASSLMMAGGTGELFF TGTGCCAGCAGCTTGATGATGGCAGGGGGCACCGGGGAGCTGTTTTTT
TRBJ2-7 TRBV7-8 . . CASSPGTSWNEQYF TGTGCCAGCAGCCCAGGGACATCGTGGAACGAGCAGTACTTC
TRBJ1-2 TRBV10-3 . . CACGDYGYTF TGTGCGTGTGGGGACTATGGCTACACCTTC
TRBJ2-3 TRBV29-1 . . CSVVGGRTDTQYF TGCAGCGTTGTAGGTGGTCGCACAGATACGCAGTATTTT
TRBJ2-3 TRBV4-3 . few CASSQTGRLTDTQYF TGCGCCAGCAGCCAAACTGGACGGCTCACAGATACGCAGTATTTT
TRBJ2-3 TRBV7-9 . . CASSTRTSTDTQYF TGTGCCAGCAGCACTAGGACCAGCACAGATACGCAGTATTTT
TRBJ2-3 TRBV5-6 TRBD1 . CASSLETGGYTDTQYF TGTGCCAGCAGCTTGGAGACAGGGGGTTACACAGATACGCAGTATTTT
TRBJ2-1 TRBV4-1 . . CASSQGGQRNEQFF TGCGCCAGCAGCCAAGGGGGGCAGCGGAATGAGCAGTTCTTC
TRBJ2-7 TRBV5-4 TRBD2 . CASTRPGLAGYEQYF TGTGCCAGCACCCGTCCGGGACTAGCGGGCTACGAGCAGTACTTC
TRBJ1-6 TRBV30 TRBD1 medium-sized CAWRGQGRGSPLHF TGTGCCTGGAGAGGACAGGGTCGAGGTTCACCCCTCCACTTT
TRBJ1-2 TRBV4-3 . few CASSQSPRGGSHPNYGYTF TGCGCCAGCAGCCAATCTCCTCGGGGCGGAAGCCACCCTAACTATGGCTACACCTTC
TRBJ2-7 TRBV7-9 . few CASSSGQGGIIEQYF TGTGCCAGCAGCTCCGGACAGGGAGGGATTATTGAGCAGTACTTC
TRBJ1-5 TRBV6-5 . . CASSRTTGGRPQHF TGTGCCAGCAGTCGTACCACAGGAGGTCGGCCCCAGCATTTT
TRBJ2-7 TRBV29-1 TRBD1 . CSFSSDREGEQYF TGCAGCTTCTCATCGGACAGGGAAGGCGAGCAGTACTTC
TRBJ2-5 TRBV9 TRBD2 . CASSFQSGILGETQYF TGTGCCAGCAGCTTCCAGAGCGGGATCTTAGGGGAGACCCAGTACTTC